This entry concerns a single TCR beta chain. The data stem from a study of shared clonotypes between healthy human individuals. Data came from immunoSEQ multiplex PCR; TCRdb stores just in-frame clones and leaves some out. Of approximately 1.4 million clones in the sample, approximately 98% were seen once. The germline CDR1 and CDR2 sequences are SGHRS and YFSETQ. This CDR3 has 15 residues. Germline trimming cut 4 bases from V and 4 bases from J; bases unmatched to any gene: 4. Sequenced sample: naive CD4+ T cells sorted from blood. The subset denotes: CD45RA+ positively selected. This chain links TRBV5-1 with TRBJ2-3; 12 nucleotides line up with TRBD2. This receptor was obtained from a man aged 25-45 years in good health. The CDR3 here is CASSLAGGPSDTQYF. As DNA, the CDR3 is TGCGCCAGCAGCCTAGCGGGAGGGCCTTCAGATACGCAGTATTTT.